The 30 T cell receptor beta chains below come from one sample, sequenced in a study of blood T cells in healthy people across ages. A second roughly 7 to 11 cycle PCR used barcoded and J-beta primers. TCRdb fed the 5' RACE reads into MiXCR, producing one record per CDR3 protein. Found here are approximately 690,000 distinct CDR3 sequences, approximately 59% of them singletons; the top ten hold 35% to 40%. Source material: blood. The receptors stem from a man aged 60-69 years in good health.

This clonotype was observed a single time. J is TRBJ1-2 and V is TRBV6-1; D not resolved. CDR3 length: 11 residues. Trimming left V 5 bases short and J 5 bases short, with 6 bases between. Germline CDR1 and CDR2: MNHNS and SASEGT. In DNA, the CDR3 is TGTGCCAGCAGTCATGGGTATGGCTACACCTTC. It is translated as CASSHGYGYTF.

The chain uses TRBV6-1 and TRBJ2-7, with unresolved D. The CDR3 extends over 13 amino acids. V was cut by 4 bases and J by 7 bases, with 14 bases left in between. Germline V CDR1 and CDR2: MNHNS, SASEGT. CDR3 region: CASSVVGFPEQYF. CDR3 sequence (DNA): TGTGCCAGCAGTGTGGTCGGATTTCCTGAGCAGTACTTC.

This clonotype was seen a handful of times. The V call is TRBV20-1, the J call TRBJ2-1, with 10 bases identical to TRBD2. The V and J ends lost 0 bases and 4 bases, in that order; junction bases with no gene match: 12. This CDR3 contains 18 residues. Germline CDR1 DFQATT, CDR2 SNEGSKA (reference sequence). In DNA form, the CDR3 reads TGCAGTGCTAGAGATCGGTCAGCGGGGGGGCTGGGGTACAATGAGCAGTTCTTC. Translation: CSARDRSAGGLGYNEQFF.

A few counts support this clonotype. This rearrangement joins TRBV20-1 to TRBJ2-4; D is perhaps TRBD2 (5 bases). Looked up from germline, CDR1 is DFQATT and CDR2 is SNEGSKA (reference sequence). CDR3 length equals 15 residues. Trimming removed 6 bases from V and 6 bases from J, with 21 bases in between. The CDR3 protein is CSAPGWARWGNIQYF. DNA of the CDR3: TGCAGTGCCCCGGGATGGGCTAGGTGGGGAAACATTCAGTACTTC.

The V gene is TRBV28, the J gene TRBJ1-4; D uncertain. V was trimmed by 5 bases and J by 7 bases, leaving 14 bases between them. The CDR3 spans 14 residues. Germline assignment: CDR1 MDHEN and CDR2 SYDVKM. CDR3 region: CASSRPPDVEKLFF. CDR3 bases: TGTGCCAGCAGTCGACCTCCGGACGTTGAAAAACTGTTTTTT. Full variable domain (rest looked up from reference TRBV28 and TRBJ1-4): DVKVTQSSRYLVKRTGEKVFLECVQDMDHENMFWYRQDPGLGLRLIYFSYDVKMKEKGDIPEGYSVSREKKERFSLILESASTNQTSMYLCASSRPPDVEKLFFGSGTQLSVL.

CDR3 sequence: CATSDVAGRDYGYTF. The CDR3 coding sequence is TGTGCCACCAGTGATGTTGCAGGGCGGGACTATGGCTACACCTTC. The chain couples TRBV24-1 to TRBJ1-2; perhaps TRBD1 as D (5 bases). V was cut by 3 bases and J by 3 bases, with 13 bases left in between. Germline CDR1 and CDR2: KGHDR and SFDVKD. The CDR3 sequence is 15 residues long.

This clonotype showed up just a few times. The rearrangement uses TRBV28 and TRBJ2-1; no clear D gene. Germline V gene data show CDR1 as MDHEN and CDR2 as SYDVKM. V gave up 4 bases and J gave up 6 bases, with 16 bases separating them. The CDR3 runs to 15 residues. In nucleotides, the CDR3 is TGTGCCAGCAGTTCGCCTGGGCAAAGGGTCAATGAGCAGTTCTTC. Translated: CASSSPGQRVNEQFF.

Points on this clonotype: One junction end does not reproduce the germline sequence, and a read error may be involved. V usage is TRBV20-1 and J usage is TRBJ2-6; D may be TRBD2 (5 bases). The length of the CDR3 is 21 residues. Germline V gives CDR1 DFQATT, CDR2 SNEGSKA (reference sequence). CDR3 in amino acids: CSAGERGNDWRFTSGANVLTF. CDR3 nucleotides: TGCAGTGCTGGAGAGAGAGGGAATGACTGGAGATTCACCTCTGGGGCCAACGTCCTGACTTTC.

V and J are TRBV29-1 and TRBJ2-5; TRBD1 agrees at 8 bases. The germline gives CDR1 SQVTM, CDR2 ANQGSEA. V shed 0 bases, J shed 2 bases, and the junction held 5 bases outside the gene matches. The CDR3 is 15 amino acids. The CDR3 DNA sequence: TGCAGCGTTGAAGATTGGCAGGGGGCACAAGAGACCCAGTACTTC. Its protein is CSVEDWQGAQETQYF.

The V and J genes are TRBV28 and TRBJ2-7; 9 positions agree with TRBD2. After removal of 6 bases from V and 2 bases from J, the junction contained 14 bases not matched to a gene. The CDR3 totals 17 residues. Germline V gene data show CDR1 as MDHEN and CDR2 as SYDVKM. CDR3 sequence: CASSPVSSGGGAYEQYF. CDR3 DNA: TGTGCCAGCAGCCCTGTTTCGTCTGGCGGGGGGGCCTACGAGCAGTACTTC.

The chain carries TRBV7-2 and TRBJ2-3, with 10 bases lining up with TRBD2. CDR1 is SGHTA and CDR2 is FQGNSA in the germline V gene. V shed 0 bases, J shed 4 bases, and the junction held 4 bases outside the gene matches. The length of the CDR3 is 16 residues. The CDR3 loop is CASSLAPSGGADTQYF. CDR3 nucleotides: TGTGCCAGCAGCTTAGCGCCAAGCGGGGGGGCAGATACGCAGTATTTT.

The V call is TRBV27, the J call TRBJ2-7, with 8 nucleotides matching TRBD2. Germline CDR1 is MNHEY and CDR2 is SMNVEV (reference sequence). The length of the CDR3 is 15 residues. J lost 2 bases, V lost 4 bases, and 7 bases had no gene match. The CDR3 region has the DNA TGTGCCAGCAGTTACAGCGGGGGAGAAACCTACGAGCAGTACTTC. Amino acids: CASSYSGGETYEQYF.

This clonotype came up once. V is TRBV12-3 or TRBV12-4 and J is TRBJ1-4; D gene unclear. Trimming shortened V by 3 bases and J by 11 bases, and 13 bases separated the two germline ends. The CDR3 covers 13 residues. Here the CDR3 DNA reads TGTGCCAGCAGTTTGGGCAGCCCTTCCAAACTGTTTTTT. It translates to CASSLGSPSKLFF.

This clonotype has ten or more counts. The rearrangement links TRBV5-5 to TRBJ2-5, with D perhaps matching TRBD1 (6 bases). V lost 0 bases and J lost 11, with 17 bases in between. Germline V lookup: CDR1 SGHKS, CDR2 YYEKEE (reference sequence). The CDR3 is made up of 14 amino acids. As DNA, the CDR3 is TGTGCCAGCAGCTTGGCCATGGGGGCGCAATGGCAGTACTTC. Translating gives CASSLAMGAQWQYF.

This clonotype has just a few counts. This chain connects TRBV3-1 to TRBJ2-7, with D unresolved. The CDR3 is 13 residues long. Per the germline V gene, CDR1 is LGHDT and CDR2 is YNNKEL (reference sequence). Trimming took off 5 bases at V and 2 bases at J, with 10 bases between the two ends. CDR3 residues: CASSLDGPYEQYF. The CDR3 coding sequence is TGTGCCAGCAGCTTGGACGGGCCCTACGAGCAGTACTTC.

This clonotype has at least ten counts. The chain joins TRBV24-1 to TRBJ2-1, with 10 bases lining up with TRBD2. J was trimmed by 7 bases and V by 3 bases; bases with no gene match: 5. Germline V lookup: CDR1 KGHDR, CDR2 SFDVKD. There are 15 residues in the CDR3. CDR3 coding DNA: TGTGCCACCAGTGATGGTTCTAGCGGGGGAAATGAGCAGTTCTTC. As protein: CATSDGSSGGNEQFF.

This clonotype was seen more than once but under ten times. V is TRBV10-3 and J is TRBJ1-2, with 9 nucleotides matching TRBD1. The ends lost 0 bases at V and 4 bases at J; junction bases unmatched: 12. CDR3 length: 18 residues. The germline V gene has CDR1 ENHRY and CDR2 SYGVKD. CDR3 sequence reads: CAISESLGGGQGGYGYTF. DNA of the CDR3: TGTGCCATCAGTGAGTCCCTCGGAGGGGGACAGGGCGGCTATGGCTACACCTTC.

The chain couples TRBV2 to TRBJ2-7, with D maybe TRBD2 (6 bases). V was clipped by 3 bases and J by 10 bases, with 10 bases between them. Germline V CDR1 and CDR2: SNHLY, FYNNEI. The CDR3 covers 11 residues. Here the CDR3 DNA reads TGTGCCAGCAGTGAGAGGGACTCTCAGTACTTC. This gives the protein CASSERDSQYF.

This chain uses TRBV14 with TRBJ1-6; weak D call: TRBD1 (5 bases). The germline V gene has CDR1 SGHDN and CDR2 FVKESK. The CDR3 consists of 17 residues. The V and J ends lost 1 base and 3 bases respectively, with 13 bases between them. The CDR3 nucleotides read TGTGCCAGCAGCCAAGCTCTGGGACGGGACTATAATTCACCCCTCCACTTT. Translation: CASSQALGRDYNSPLHF.

The rearrangement joins TRBV6-1 to TRBJ1-5; D is unclear. Trimming left V 8 bases short and J 5 bases short, with 13 bases between. The CDR3 loop spans 13 amino acids. CDR1 and CDR2 from the germline V gene are MNHNS and SASEGT. The CDR3 region is CASLGGLHQPQHF. The CDR3 DNA sequence: TGTGCCAGCCTCGGAGGGCTACATCAGCCCCAGCATTTT.

The chain employs TRBV18 and TRBJ2-1; D is perhaps TRBD1 (5 bases). V lost 4 bases and J 5 bases, leaving 9 bases between the germline ends. The CDR3 has 13 residues. Germline V gene sequence: CDR1 KGHSH, CDR2 LQKENI. The CDR3 is CASSQGLHNEQFF. The CDR3, as DNA: TGTGCCAGCTCACAGGGGTTGCACAATGAGCAGTTCTTC.

The V gene is TRBV6-1, the J gene TRBJ1-2; D may be TRBD1 (6 bases). V was cut by 0 bases and J by 2 bases, with 7 bases left in between. The V gene's germline CDR1 is MNHNS and CDR2 SASEGT. CDR3 length: 14 amino acids. The CDR3 protein is CASSEAGQNYGYTF. In nucleotides, the CDR3 is TGTGCCAGCAGTGAAGCCGGACAGAACTATGGCTACACCTTC.

This clonotype showed up just a few times. In nucleotides, the CDR3 is TGTGCCAGCAGCGTCAGACAGGGAGTATTGGAGACCCAGTACTTC. Its translation is CASSVRQGVLETQYF. The V and J genes are TRBV9 and TRBJ2-5, with 7 bases identical to TRBD1. The CDR3 runs 15 residues. Trimming removed 2 bases from V and 5 bases from J; junction bases left unmatched: 9. CDR1 and CDR2 (germline): SGDLS, YYNGEE. The full variable domain, in which reference TRBV9 and TRBJ2-5 provide the parts outside the CDR3, is DSGVTQTPKHLITATGQRVTLRCSPRSGDLSVYWYQQSLDQGLQFLIQYYNGEERAKGNILERFSAQQFPDLHSELNLSSLELGDSALYFCASSVRQGVLETQYFGPGTRLLVL.

This sequence joins TRBV4-1 and TRBJ1-2; D call uncertain. Deletions cut 0 bases from V and 8 bases from J, with 16 bases between. This CDR3 comprises 15 residues. Germline V lookup: CDR1 MGHRA, CDR2 YSYEKL. The CDR3 here is CASSQDLGQERGYTF. DNA of the CDR3: TGCGCCAGCAGCCAAGATCTAGGGCAGGAGAGGGGCTACACCTTC.

This chain links TRBV14 with TRBJ2-1, with 8 bases aligning to TRBD1. CDR1 is SGHDN and CDR2 is FVKESK in the germline V gene. V shed 2 bases and J 9 bases; nucleotides not matched to a gene: 9. CDR3 length: 15 residues. Written as DNA, the CDR3 is TGTGCCAGCAGCCAAAGAGGTCCAGGGACAGGTGAGCAGTTCTTC. The encoded protein is CASSQRGPGTGEQFF.

A single count supports this clonotype. The rearrangement links TRBV20-1 to TRBJ2-3; a possible D gene is TRBD2 (5 bases). The CDR3 length is 14 residues. Trimming took 5 bases from V and 1 from J, leaving 13 bases between them. Germline lookup yields CDR1 DFQATT and CDR2 SNEGSKA (reference sequence). The CDR3 region has the DNA TGCAGTGCTTGGGCGGGCGCCCGCACAGATACGCAGTATTTT. Protein: CSAWAGARTDTQYF.

As regards this clonotype: The junction departs from germline at one end; a sequencing error may be responsible. DNA of the CDR3: TGTGCCAGCAGTGCAGGGGGCGGTGAAAAACTGTTTTTT. Its translation is CASSAGGGEKLFF. The rearrangement uses TRBV10-3 and TRBJ1-4; 8 bases line up with TRBD1. Germline-derived CDR1 and CDR2 are ENHRY and SYGVKD. The CDR3 covers 13 residues.

The genes are TRBV7-9 and TRBJ1-2, with D possibly matching TRBD1 (6 bases). Per germline, CDR1 SEHNR and CDR2 FQNEAQ (reference sequence). Trimming took 2 bases from V and 8 from J, leaving 18 bases between them. The CDR3 has 15 residues. CDR3 residues: CASSLYTGGQEGYTF. CDR3 DNA sequence: TGTGCCAGCAGCTTATACACGGGGGGCCAGGAGGGCTACACCTTC.

Comments on this clonotype: It may be a read error: a sequence one base away is much more abundant. J is TRBJ2-7 and V is TRBV6-1; D remains unclear. This CDR3 is 13 amino acids long. V was pared by 11 bases and J by 1 base, with 15 bases between. Germline V gives CDR1 MNHNS, CDR2 SASEGT. CDR3 sequence: CAGELTASYEQYF. CDR3 coding DNA: TGTGCCGGCGAGTTGACGGCTTCCTACGAGCAGTACTTC.

J is TRBJ2-4 and V is TRBV10-3; 10 bases match TRBD2. The J call may be incorrect, as the DNA end agrees better with TRBJ2-7. The CDR3 runs to 13 residues. Germline lookup yields CDR1 ENHRY and CDR2 SYGVKD. CDR3 coding DNA: TGTGCCATCATGCCTAGCGGGAGTTACGAGCAGTACTTC. Its translation: CAIMPSGSYEQYF.